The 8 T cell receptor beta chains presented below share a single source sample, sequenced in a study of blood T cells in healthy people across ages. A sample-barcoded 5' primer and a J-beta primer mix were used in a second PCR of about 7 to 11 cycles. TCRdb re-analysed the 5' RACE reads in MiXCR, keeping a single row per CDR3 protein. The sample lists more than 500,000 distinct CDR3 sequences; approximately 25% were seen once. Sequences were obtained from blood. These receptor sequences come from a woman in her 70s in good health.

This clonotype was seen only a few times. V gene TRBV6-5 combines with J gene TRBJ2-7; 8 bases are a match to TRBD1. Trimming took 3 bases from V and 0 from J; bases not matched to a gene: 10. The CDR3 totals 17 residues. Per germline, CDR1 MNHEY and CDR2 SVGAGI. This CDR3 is CASSYSGTGQSSYEQYF. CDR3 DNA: TGTGCCAGCAGTTATTCCGGGACAGGTCAGAGCTCCTACGAGCAGTACTTC.

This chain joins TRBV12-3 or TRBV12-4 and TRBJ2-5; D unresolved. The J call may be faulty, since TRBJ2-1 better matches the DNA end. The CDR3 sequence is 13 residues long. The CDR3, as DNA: TGTGCCAGCAGTTTGAGGCTAGTTGGAGAGCAGTTCTTC. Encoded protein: CASSLRLVGEQFF.

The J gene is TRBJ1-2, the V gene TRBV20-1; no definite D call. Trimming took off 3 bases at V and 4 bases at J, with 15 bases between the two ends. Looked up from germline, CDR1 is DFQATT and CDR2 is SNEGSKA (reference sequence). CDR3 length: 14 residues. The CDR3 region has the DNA TGCAGTGCTAGTTCCTCAGAGGCCGGCTATGGCTACACCTTC. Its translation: CSASSSEAGYGYTF.

CDR3 nucleotide sequence: TGCAGTGCTAGGTCGACGCGGGGGGGCATATACGAGCAGTACTTC. Translating it yields CSARSTRGGIYEQYF. The chain has TRBV20-1 and TRBJ2-7, with 9 bases lining up with TRBD2. The CDR3 is made up of 15 amino acids. The germline gives CDR1 DFQATT, CDR2 SNEGSKA (reference sequence). Trimming removed 3 bases from V and 4 bases from J; junction bases left unmatched: 10.

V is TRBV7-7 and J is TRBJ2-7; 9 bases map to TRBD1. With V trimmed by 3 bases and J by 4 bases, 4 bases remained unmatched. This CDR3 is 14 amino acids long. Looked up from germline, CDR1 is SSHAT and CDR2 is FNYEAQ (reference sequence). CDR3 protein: CASSFGTGNYEQYF. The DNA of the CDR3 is TGTGCCAGCAGCTTCGGGACAGGGAATTACGAGCAGTACTTC.

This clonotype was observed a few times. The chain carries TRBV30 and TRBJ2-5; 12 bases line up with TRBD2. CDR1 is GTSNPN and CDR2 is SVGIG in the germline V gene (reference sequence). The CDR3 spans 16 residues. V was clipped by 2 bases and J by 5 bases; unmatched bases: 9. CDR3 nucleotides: TGTGCCTGGAGTTCTAGCGGGGGGGCGAGAGGGGAGACCCAGTACTTC. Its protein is CAWSSSGGARGETQYF.

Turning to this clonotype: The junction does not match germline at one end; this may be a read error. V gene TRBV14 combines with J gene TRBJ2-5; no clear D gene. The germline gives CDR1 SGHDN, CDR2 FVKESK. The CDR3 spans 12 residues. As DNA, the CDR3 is TGTGCCAGCAGCGCCACCCTAGAGGCCCAGTACTTC. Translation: CASSATLEAQYF.

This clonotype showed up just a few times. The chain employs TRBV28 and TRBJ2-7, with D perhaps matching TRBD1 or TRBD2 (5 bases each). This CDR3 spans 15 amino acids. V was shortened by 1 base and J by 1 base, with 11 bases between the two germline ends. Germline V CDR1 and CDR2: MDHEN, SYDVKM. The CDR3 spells CASSLSGTESYEQYF. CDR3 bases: TGTGCCAGCAGTTTATCCGGGACCGAGTCCTACGAGCAGTACTTC.